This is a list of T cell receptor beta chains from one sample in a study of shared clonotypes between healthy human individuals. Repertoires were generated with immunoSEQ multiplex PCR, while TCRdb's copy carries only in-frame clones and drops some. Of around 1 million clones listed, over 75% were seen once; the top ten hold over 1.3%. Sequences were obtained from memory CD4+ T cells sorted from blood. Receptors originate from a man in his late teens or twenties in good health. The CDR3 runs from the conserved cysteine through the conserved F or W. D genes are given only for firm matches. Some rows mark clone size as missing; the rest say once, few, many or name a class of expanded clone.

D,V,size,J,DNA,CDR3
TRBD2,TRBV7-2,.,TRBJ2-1,TGTGCCAGCAGCTCCCCGGGACTAGGAGGTGAGCAGTTCTTC,CASSSPGLGGEQFF
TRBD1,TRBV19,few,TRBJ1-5,TGTGCCAGTAGTCTCCGGGACAGGGGAAATCAGCCCCAGCATTTT,CASSLRDRGNQPQHF
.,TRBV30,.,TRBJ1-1,TGTGCCTGGAGTGGGCCGTCTGAAGCTTTCTTT,CAWSGPSEAFF
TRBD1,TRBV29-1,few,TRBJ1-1,TGCAGCGTGAGGACAGGAGGGGACACTGAAGCTTTCTTT,CSVRTGGDTEAFF
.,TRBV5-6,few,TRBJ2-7,TGTGCCAGCAGCTCACCCCAGGGGTGGTACGAGCAGTACTTC,CASSSPQGWYEQYF
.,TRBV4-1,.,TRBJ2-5,TGCGCCAGCAGCCCTCTTCTGGGAGTCGGTGAGACCCAGTACTTC,CASSPLLGVGETQYF
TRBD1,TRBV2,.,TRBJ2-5,TGTGCCAGCAGGGAACAGGGGGAGACCCAGTACTTC,CASREQGETQYF
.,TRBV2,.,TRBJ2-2,TGTGCCAGCAGTACCGGGACTTCGAACACCGGGGAGCTGTTTTTT,CASSTGTSNTGELFF
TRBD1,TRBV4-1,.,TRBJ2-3,TGCGCCAGCAGCCCGAAACAGGGGCTACGGTCAGATACGCAGTATTTT,CASSPKQGLRSDTQYF
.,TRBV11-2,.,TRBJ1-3,TGTGCCAGCAGCTTGGGCGGAGGAAACACCATATATTTT,CASSLGGGNTIYF
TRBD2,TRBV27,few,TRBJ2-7,TGTGCCAGCAGTCCCCGGGCGGGGGGAAGCGAGCAGTACTTC,CASSPRAGGSEQYF
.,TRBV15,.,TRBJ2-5,TGTGCCACCAGCAGAGGGATTCAAGAGACCCAGTACTTC,CATSRGIQETQYF
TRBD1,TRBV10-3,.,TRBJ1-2,TGTGCCATCAGTGACGGGACAGGGGGCGGCTACACCTTC,CAISDGTGGGYTF
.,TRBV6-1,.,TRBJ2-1,TGTGCCAGCAGCGAAGATATGATTGAGCAGTTCTTC,CASSEDMIEQFF
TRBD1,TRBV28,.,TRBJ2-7,TGTGCCAGCAGTTCATGGGACAGGGGACTCTACGAGCAGTACTTC,CASSSWDRGLYEQYF
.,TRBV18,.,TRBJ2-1,TGTGCCAGCTCACCACTCTTAGACAATGAGCAGTTCTTC,CASSPLLDNEQFF
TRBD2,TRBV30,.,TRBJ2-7,TGTGCCTGGAGGGGACTAGCGGGGTCGTCGGGGGAGCAGTACTTC,CAWRGLAGSSGEQYF
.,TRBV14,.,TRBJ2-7,TGTGCCAGCAGTTCGGGTCCCCAGGACCCTCCGTTCGAGCAGTACTTC,CASSSGPQDPPFEQYF